This T cell receptor (beta chain) was identified during a study of shared clonotypes between healthy human individuals. CD4+ cell separation produced CD45RA+ naive and CD45RA-negative memory subsets. The study's findings and limits: Naive subsets, compared against memory subsets, generally had larger estimated richness values. The rarefaction results pointed to incomplete sorted-subset sequencing despite large depth.

With respect to this clone: Its antigen is currently unknown.

Genomic DNA (from each subset) was split evenly across several immunoSEQ plates. TCRdb's table, derived via immunoSEQ multiplex PCR, lists solely in-frame clones and lacks some. The repertoire has more than 2 million clones, about 94% of them found once; the top ten carry around 0.13%. The CDR3 is 13 residues long. Germline V CDR1 and CDR2: ENHRY, SYGVKD. V shed 11 bases and J shed 2 bases, with 15 bases lying between them. V and J are TRBV10-3 and TRBJ2-5; D might be TRBD1 (5 bases). Source material: naive CD4+ T cells sorted from blood. Described subset: CD45RA+ positively selected. The TCR sequence derives from a man between 18 and 35 years old in good health. The CDR3: CAVTRGLQETQYF. As DNA, the CDR3 is TGTGCCGTCACAAGGGGTTTACAAGAGACCCAGTACTTC.